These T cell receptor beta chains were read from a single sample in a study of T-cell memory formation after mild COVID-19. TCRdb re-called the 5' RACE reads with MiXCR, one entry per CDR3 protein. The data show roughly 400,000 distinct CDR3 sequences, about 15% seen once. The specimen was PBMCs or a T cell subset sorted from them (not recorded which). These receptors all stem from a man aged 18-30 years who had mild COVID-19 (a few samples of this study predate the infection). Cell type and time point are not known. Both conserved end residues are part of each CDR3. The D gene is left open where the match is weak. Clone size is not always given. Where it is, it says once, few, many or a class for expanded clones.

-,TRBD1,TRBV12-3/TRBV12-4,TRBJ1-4,CASSLEGRTGGSF,TGTGCCAGCAGTTTAGAGGGCAGGACAGGGGGTTCGTTT
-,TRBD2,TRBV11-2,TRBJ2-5,CASSLDFQRGVVETQYF,TGTGCCAGCAGCTTAGATTTTCAGCGGGGGGTAGTAGAGACCCAGTACTTC
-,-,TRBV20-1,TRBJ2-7,CSAREDARGALSEQYF,TGCAGTGCTAGGGAGGACGCCAGGGGTGCCTTGAGCGAGCAGTACTTC
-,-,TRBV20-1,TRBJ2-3,CSATGGGGAPDTQYF,TGCAGTGCTACCGGGGGAGGGGGGGCCCCAGATACGCAGTATTTT
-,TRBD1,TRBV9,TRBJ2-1,CASSDRDRGNEQFF,TGTGCCAGCAGCGACCGGGACAGGGGTAATGAGCAGTTCTTC
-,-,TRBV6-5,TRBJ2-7,CASRASIVPVNEQYF,TGTGCCAGCAGGGCCTCGATTGTCCCGGTAAACGAGCAGTACTTC
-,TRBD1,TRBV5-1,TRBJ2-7,CASSLGTGEDHEQYF,TGCGCCAGCAGCTTAGGGACAGGGGAAGATCACGAGCAGTACTTC
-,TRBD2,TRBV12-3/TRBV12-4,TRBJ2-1,CASSQLAGISSYNEQFF,TGTGCCAGCAGTCAACTAGCGGGGATCAGCTCCTACAATGAGCAGTTCTTC
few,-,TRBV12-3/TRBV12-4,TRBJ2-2,CASSFQGRGPGELFF,TGTGCCAGCAGTTTTCAGGGGCGAGGTCCCGGGGAGCTGTTTTTT
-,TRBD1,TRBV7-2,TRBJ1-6,CASSSTGNSPLHF,TGTGCCAGCAGCTCGACAGGGAATTCACCCCTCCACTTT
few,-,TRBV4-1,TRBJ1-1,CASSQAPQGYTEAFF,TGCGCCAGCAGCCAAGCCCCACAGGGCTACACTGAAGCTTTCTTT
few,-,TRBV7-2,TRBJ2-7,CASSTFYEQYF,TGTGCCAGCAGCACGTTCTACGAGCAGTACTTC
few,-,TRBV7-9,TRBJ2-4,CASSLVDTIQYF,TGTGCCAGCAGCTTAGTTGATACCATTCAGTACTTC
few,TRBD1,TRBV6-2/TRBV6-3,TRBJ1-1,CASRTGTVLEAFF,TGTGCCAGCAGGACCGGGACAGTGTTGGAAGCTTTCTTT
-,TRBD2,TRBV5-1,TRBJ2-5,CASSPGLAGVRETQYF,TGCGCCAGCAGCCCTGGACTAGCGGGAGTAAGAGAGACCCAGTACTTC
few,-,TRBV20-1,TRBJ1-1,CSVGENTEAFF,TGCAGTGTAGGGGAGAACACTGAAGCTTTCTTT
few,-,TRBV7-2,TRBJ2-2,CASSQAGSGELFF,TGTGCCAGCAGCCAAGCCGGGTCCGGGGAGCTGTTTTTT
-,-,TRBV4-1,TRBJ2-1,CASSQSGPRSSYNEQFF,TGCGCCAGCAGCCAATCGGGCCCCAGGAGCTCCTACAATGAGCAGTTCTTC
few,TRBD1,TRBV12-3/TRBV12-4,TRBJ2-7,CASSLEGAGEQYF,TGTGCCAGCAGTTTAGAGGGGGCAGGAGAGCAGTACTTC
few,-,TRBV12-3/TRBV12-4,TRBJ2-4,CASSLTGTVVQYF,TGTGCCAGCAGTTTGACGGGGACCGTCGTTCAGTACTTC
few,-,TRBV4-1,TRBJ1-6,CASSVIGFSSSYNSPLHF,TGCGCCAGCAGCGTCATCGGGTTTTCAAGCTCCTATAATTCACCCCTCCACTTT
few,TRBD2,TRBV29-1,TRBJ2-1,CSVEGGGEDNNEQFF,TGCAGCGTTGAAGGGGGGGGAGAGGATAACAATGAGCAGTTCTTC
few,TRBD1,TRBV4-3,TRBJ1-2,CASSHSGTASFYGYTF,TGCGCCAGCAGCCATTCCGGGACAGCGAGCTTCTATGGCTACACCTTC
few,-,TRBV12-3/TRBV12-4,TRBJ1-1,CASSLSGGRGAFF,TGTGCCAGCAGTTTATCGGGGGGCCGGGGGGCTTTCTTT
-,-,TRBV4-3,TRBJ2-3,CASSQPGLGSLVDTQYF,TGCGCCAGCAGCCAACCGGGCCTCGGGAGTCTCGTAGATACGCAGTATTTT
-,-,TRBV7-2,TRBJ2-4,CASAPSAAKNIQYF,TGTGCCAGCGCACCATCGGCGGCCAAAAACATTCAGTACTTC
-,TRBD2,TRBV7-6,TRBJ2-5,CASSSKGTSAGSETQYF,TGTGCCAGCAGCTCGAAAGGGACTAGCGCGGGGTCCGAGACCCAGTACTTC
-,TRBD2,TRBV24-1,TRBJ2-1,CATSDPSGGSYNEQFF,TGTGCCACCAGTGATCCTAGCGGGGGGTCCTACAATGAGCAGTTCTTC
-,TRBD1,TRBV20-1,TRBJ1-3,CSAGDREAIGNTIYF,TGCAGTGCTGGAGACAGGGAGGCAATTGGAAACACCATATATTTT
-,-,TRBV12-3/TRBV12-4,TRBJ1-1,CASRRQVLDTEAFF,TGTGCCAGCAGAAGACAGGTTCTCGACACTGAAGCTTTCTTT
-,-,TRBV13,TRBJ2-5,CASSSPGAGAKETQYF,TGTGCCAGCAGCTCACCTGGCGCGGGGGCTAAGGAGACCCAGTACTTC
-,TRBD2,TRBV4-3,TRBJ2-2,CASSYSGGGTGELFF,TGCGCCAGCAGTTATAGCGGGGGGGGAACCGGGGAGCTGTTTTTT
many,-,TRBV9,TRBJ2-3,CASSVSGGLTSRDTQYF,TGTGCCAGCAGCGTATCCGGCGGATTGACGTCTCGGGATACGCAGTATTTT
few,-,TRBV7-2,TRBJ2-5,CASSVGIQETQYF,TGTGCCAGCAGCGTCGGGATTCAAGAGACCCAGTACTTC
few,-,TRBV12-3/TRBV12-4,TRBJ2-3,CASSSSFTDTQYF,TGTGCCAGCAGTAGTAGTTTCACAGATACGCAGTATTTT
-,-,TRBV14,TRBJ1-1,CASSGRGYTEAFF,TGTGCCAGCAGCGGAAGGGGGTACACTGAAGCTTTCTTT
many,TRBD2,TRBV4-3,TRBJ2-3,CASSQEASGGIDTQYF,TGCGCCAGCAGCCAAGAGGCTAGCGGGGGGATAGATACGCAGTATTTT
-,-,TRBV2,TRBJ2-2,CASKSSTDTGELFF,TGTGCCAGCAAGAGTAGCACCGACACCGGGGAGCTGTTTTTT
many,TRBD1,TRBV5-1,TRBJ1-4,CASASGQNEKLFF,TGCGCCAGCGCATCGGGACAGAATGAAAAACTGTTTTTT
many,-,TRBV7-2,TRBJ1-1,CASSVMEGFGNTEAFF,TGTGCCAGCAGCGTTATGGAGGGTTTTGGAAACACTGAAGCTTTCTTT
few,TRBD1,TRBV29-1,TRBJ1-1,CSGRQGHTEAFF,TGCAGCGGTCGACAGGGGCACACTGAAGCTTTCTTT
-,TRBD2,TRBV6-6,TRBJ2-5,CASSYEGLRGGQYF,TGTGCCAGCAGTTACGAGGGACTCCGCGGGGGCCAGTACTTC
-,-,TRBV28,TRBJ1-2,CASSRPDGSYGYTF,TGTGCCAGCAGCCGACCCGACGGTTCCTATGGCTACACCTTC
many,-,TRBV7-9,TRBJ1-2,CASSRGPHYGYTF,TGTGCCAGCAGCCGCGGGCCCCACTATGGCTACACCTTC
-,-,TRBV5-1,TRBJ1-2,CASSWSQGTDGYTF,TGCGCCAGCAGCTGGAGCCAGGGAACAGATGGCTACACCTTC
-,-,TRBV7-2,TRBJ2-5,CASSLGPIAGPETQYF,TGTGCCAGCAGCTTGGGCCCCATCGCGGGTCCAGAGACCCAGTACTTC
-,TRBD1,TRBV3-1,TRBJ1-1,CASSQWTGGWTEAFF,TGTGCCAGCAGCCAATGGACAGGGGGGTGGACTGAAGCTTTCTTT
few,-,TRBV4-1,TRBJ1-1,CASSQVSSVNTEAFF,TGCGCCAGCAGCCAAGTCTCGTCGGTGAACACTGAAGCTTTCTTT
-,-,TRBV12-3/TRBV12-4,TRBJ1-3,CASRPQGSGNTIYF,TGTGCCAGCAGGCCCCAGGGTTCGGGAAACACCATATATTTT
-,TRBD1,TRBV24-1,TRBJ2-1,CATSDDRGSYNEQFF,TGTGCCACCAGCGACGACAGGGGCTCCTACAATGAGCAGTTCTTC
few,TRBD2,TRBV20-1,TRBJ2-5,CSASGGKETQYF,TGCAGTGCTAGCGGGGGGAAAGAGACCCAGTACTTC